The subject of this entry is one T cell receptor (beta chain). Its antigen is currently unknown. This sample is drawn from a study of T cell clusters in autoimmune cytopenias. Multiplex touch-down PCR amplified TRB using TRB-A and TRB-B pools in one tube. TCRdb re-called the multiplex PCR reads and shows each CDR3 protein once, DNA omitted. This sample's table reports over 2,500 distinct CDR3 sequences. Some 38,000 genome equivalents of blood DNA were amplified for TRB. The germline CDR1 and CDR2 sequences are SGHTA and FQGTGA. This CDR3 region has 17 residues. Study-wide findings and caveats: Clustering suggested that physiological T cell clusters were missing in primary autoimmune cytopenia patients. No cluster-lack signature appeared between secondary cytopenia and chronic lymphocytic leukemia patients, apparently due to lymphoma masking. Exclusive TRB clusters were 2.5 to 3-fold more numerous in healthy donors than in active autoimmune hepatitis.

The clonotype originates from a human donor with an autoimmune cytopenia, with autoimmune hepatitis or in good health (not recorded which). V is TRBV7-3 and J is TRBJ2-2; TCRdb lists TRBD2, though no DNA is available to test this call. What was sequenced was peripheral blood. The CDR3 loop is CASSSYPGPRGTGELFF.